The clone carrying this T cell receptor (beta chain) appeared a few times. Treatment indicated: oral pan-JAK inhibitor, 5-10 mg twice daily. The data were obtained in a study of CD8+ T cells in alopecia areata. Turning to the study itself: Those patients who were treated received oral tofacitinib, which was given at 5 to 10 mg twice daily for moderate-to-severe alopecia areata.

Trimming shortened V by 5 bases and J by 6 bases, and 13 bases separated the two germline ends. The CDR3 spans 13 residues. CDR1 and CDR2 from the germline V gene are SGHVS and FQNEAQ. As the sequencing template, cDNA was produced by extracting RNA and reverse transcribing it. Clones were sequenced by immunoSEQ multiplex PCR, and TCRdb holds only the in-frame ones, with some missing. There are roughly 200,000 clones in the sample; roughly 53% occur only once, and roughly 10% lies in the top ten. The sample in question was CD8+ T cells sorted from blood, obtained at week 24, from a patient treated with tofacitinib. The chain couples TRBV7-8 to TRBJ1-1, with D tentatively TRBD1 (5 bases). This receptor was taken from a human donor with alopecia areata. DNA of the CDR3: TGTGCCAGCAGCCCCGCCATGGGGGCTGAAGCTTTCTTT. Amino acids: CASSPAMGAEAFF.